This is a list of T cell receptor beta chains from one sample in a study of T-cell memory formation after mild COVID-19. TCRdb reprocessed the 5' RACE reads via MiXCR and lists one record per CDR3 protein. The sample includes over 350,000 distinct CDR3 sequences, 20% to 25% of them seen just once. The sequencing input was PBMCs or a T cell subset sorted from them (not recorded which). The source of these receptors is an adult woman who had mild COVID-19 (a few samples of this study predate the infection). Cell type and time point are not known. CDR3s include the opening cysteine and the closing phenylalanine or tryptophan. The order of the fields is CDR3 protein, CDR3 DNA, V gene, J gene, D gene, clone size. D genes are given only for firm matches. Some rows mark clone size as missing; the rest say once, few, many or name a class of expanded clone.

CDR3: CASSPSGGAAYEQYF; DNA: TGTGCCAGCAGTCCTAGCGGGGGGGCCGCCTACGAGCAGTACTTC; V: TRBV12-3/TRBV12-4; J: TRBJ2-7; D: TRBD2; size: few
CDR3: CASSSRDRGDTGELFF; DNA: TGTGCCAGCAGTTCCCGGGACAGGGGTGACACCGGGGAGCTGTTTTTT; V: TRBV7-9; J: TRBJ2-2; D: TRBD1; size: NA
CDR3: CASSWTSGGETQYF; DNA: TGTGCCAGCAGCTGGACTAGCGGGGGAGAGACCCAGTACTTC; V: TRBV3-1; J: TRBJ2-5; D: TRBD2; size: few
CDR3: CASSYSNYRAANTEAFF; DNA: TGTGCCAGCAGTTACTCGAACTACCGGGCCGCGAACACTGAAGCTTTCTTT; V: TRBV6-5; J: TRBJ1-1; D: NA; size: NA
CDR3: CAWSAQGAYNEQFF; DNA: TGTGCCTGGAGTGCACAGGGGGCCTACAATGAGCAGTTCTTC; V: TRBV30; J: TRBJ2-1; D: TRBD1; size: NA
CDR3: CASSYSGWNQPQHF; DNA: TGTGCCAGCAGTTACTCAGGGTGGAATCAGCCCCAGCATTTT; V: TRBV6-2/TRBV6-3; J: TRBJ1-5; D: NA; size: NA
CDR3: CASSSTPTGARGYTF; DNA: TGTGCCAGCAGCTCAACCCCTACGGGGGCGCGGGGCTACACCTTC; V: TRBV7-6; J: TRBJ1-2; D: NA; size: few
CDR3: CASSYSHDYLTYEQYF; DNA: TGTGCCAGCAGTTACTCCCATGACTACCTAACCTACGAGCAGTACTTC; V: TRBV6-5; J: TRBJ2-7; D: NA; size: NA
CDR3: CASSADTQYF; DNA: TGTGCCAGCAGCGCGGATACGCAGTATTTT; V: TRBV7-9; J: TRBJ2-3; D: NA; size: medium-sized
CDR3: CATSDPTGAEGYEQFF; DNA: TGTGCCACCAGTGACCCTACAGGGGCAGAAGGCTATGAGCAGTTCTTC; V: TRBV24-1; J: TRBJ2-1; D: TRBD1; size: few
CDR3: CAWSGRGQETQYF; DNA: TGTGCCTGGAGTGGTAGAGGCCAAGAGACCCAGTACTTC; V: TRBV30; J: TRBJ2-5; D: NA; size: NA
CDR3: CASSLQGAHNEQFF; DNA: TGTGCCAGCAGTCTACAGGGGGCACACAATGAGCAGTTCTTC; V: TRBV6-2/TRBV6-3; J: TRBJ2-1; D: TRBD1; size: few
CDR3: CASSPWGRGRRTDTQYF; DNA: TGTGCCAGCAGCCCCTGGGGGCGCGGGAGGAGAACAGATACGCAGTATTTT; V: TRBV12-3/TRBV12-4; J: TRBJ2-3; D: TRBD2; size: few
CDR3: CASSTGTLLTDTQYF; DNA: TGTGCCAGCAGTACCGGGACACTCCTCACAGATACGCAGTATTTT; V: TRBV6-5; J: TRBJ2-3; D: NA; size: few
CDR3: CATSRGQDSGANVLTF; DNA: TGTGCCACCAGCAGGGGACAGGACTCCGGGGCCAACGTCCTGACTTTC; V: TRBV15; J: TRBJ2-6; D: TRBD1; size: NA
CDR3: CATSVGSGSLDTQYF; DNA: TGTGCCACCAGTGTTGGTAGCGGGAGTTTGGATACGCAGTATTTT; V: TRBV24-1; J: TRBJ2-3; D: TRBD2; size: NA
CDR3: CASSSGGVGGTQYF; DNA: TGCGCCAGCAGCTCCGGGGGGGTAGGAGGTACGCAGTATTTT; V: TRBV5-1; J: TRBJ2-3; D: TRBD2; size: few
CDR3: CASSVASTVYQETQYF; DNA: TGTGCCAGCAGCGTAGCTAGTACAGTGTACCAAGAGACCCAGTACTTC; V: TRBV9; J: TRBJ2-5; D: NA; size: few
CDR3: CASGLVLRGTMNTEAFF; DNA: TGTGCTAGTGGTTTGGTACTTAGGGGAACTATGAACACTGAAGCTTTCTTT; V: TRBV12-5; J: TRBJ1-1; D: NA; size: NA
CDR3: CASNPASNTEAFF; DNA: TGTGCCAGCAACCCAGCTTCAAACACTGAAGCTTTCTTT; V: TRBV6-5; J: TRBJ1-1; D: NA; size: NA
CDR3: CASSLSSGGPSYNEQFF; DNA: TGTGCCAGCAGTTTATCTAGCGGGGGCCCTTCCTACAATGAGCAGTTCTTC; V: TRBV27; J: TRBJ2-1; D: TRBD2; size: NA
CDR3: CASSRQTRANTGELFF; DNA: TGTGCCAGCAGCCGCCAAACTAGAGCGAACACCGGGGAGCTGTTTTTT; V: TRBV14; J: TRBJ2-2; D: NA; size: NA
CDR3: CASNPGGGSSYNEQFF; DNA: TGTGCCAGCAACCCGGGCGGGGGAAGCTCCTACAATGAGCAGTTCTTC; V: TRBV9; J: TRBJ2-1; D: TRBD2; size: NA
CDR3: CASSLQGAGIETQYF; DNA: TGTGCCAGCAGCCTACAGGGGGCAGGCATTGAGACCCAGTACTTC; V: TRBV7-3; J: TRBJ2-5; D: TRBD1; size: NA
CDR3: CASSDGGSYNEQFF; DNA: TGTGCCAGCAGTGATGGGGGGTCCTACAATGAGCAGTTCTTC; V: TRBV2; J: TRBJ2-1; D: NA; size: few
CDR3: CASSPRPLGAGEIVYNEQFF; DNA: TGTGCCAGCAGCCCTCGACCTTTGGGAGCGGGCGAGATAGTTTACAATGAGCAGTTCTTC; V: TRBV5-5; J: TRBJ2-1; D: NA; size: NA
CDR3: CASRWGAGANVLTF; DNA: TGTGCCAGCAGGTGGGGGGCTGGGGCCAACGTCCTGACTTTC; V: TRBV12-3/TRBV12-4; J: TRBJ2-6; D: NA; size: NA
CDR3: CASTSGRVREKLFF; DNA: TGTGCCAGTACCTCGGGGAGGGTGCGTGAAAAACTGTTTTTT; V: TRBV19; J: TRBJ1-4; D: NA; size: few
CDR3: CASSQDGLAGDEQFF; DNA: TGTGCCAGCAGCCAAGACGGACTAGCGGGAGACGAGCAGTTCTTC; V: TRBV3-1; J: TRBJ2-1; D: TRBD2; size: NA
CDR3: CASRGDSTGELFF; DNA: TGCGCCAGCAGGGGAGACAGCACCGGGGAGCTGTTTTTT; V: TRBV5-1; J: TRBJ2-2; D: NA; size: few
CDR3: CASSLGFQVEQFF; DNA: TGTGCCAGCAGTTTAGGTTTTCAGGTCGAGCAGTTCTTC; V: TRBV12-3/TRBV12-4; J: TRBJ2-1; D: NA; size: NA
CDR3: CASSRGLQLLQPQHF; DNA: TGTGCCAGCAGCCGGGGGTTACAGCTGCTCCAGCCCCAGCATTTT; V: TRBV4-2; J: TRBJ1-5; D: NA; size: few
CDR3: CASSDAGGSTDTQYF; DNA: TGTGCCAGCAGTGACGCGGGAGGGAGCACAGATACGCAGTATTTT; V: TRBV6-4; J: TRBJ2-3; D: TRBD2; size: NA
CDR3: CSATGKRGVSGNTIYF; DNA: TGCAGTGCTACAGGAAAGAGGGGAGTCTCTGGAAACACCATATATTTT; V: TRBV20-1; J: TRBJ1-3; D: NA; size: NA
CDR3: CSASPGISGANVLTF; DNA: TGCAGTGCTTCTCCAGGGATCTCTGGGGCCAACGTCCTGACTTTC; V: TRBV20-1; J: TRBJ2-6; D: NA; size: many
CDR3: CASSLRESSYEQYF; DNA: TGTGCCAGCAGTTTGCGGGAGAGCTCCTACGAGCAGTACTTC; V: TRBV27; J: TRBJ2-7; D: TRBD2; size: few
CDR3: CASTGLAGPQETQYF; DNA: TGCGCCAGCACGGGACTAGCGGGGCCCCAAGAGACCCAGTACTTC; V: TRBV5-1; J: TRBJ2-5; D: TRBD2; size: few
CDR3: CASSHPGATGDYEQYF; DNA: TGCGCCAGCAGCCATCCCGGGGCGACAGGGGATTACGAGCAGTACTTC; V: TRBV4-1; J: TRBJ2-7; D: TRBD1; size: NA
CDR3: CSVEVRTGAEAFF; DNA: TGCAGCGTTGAAGTGAGGACAGGCGCTGAAGCTTTCTTT; V: TRBV29-1; J: TRBJ1-1; D: TRBD1; size: NA
CDR3: CASSLGVAVNTEAFF; DNA: TGTGCCAGCAGCCTCGGGGTGGCAGTCAACACTGAAGCTTTCTTT; V: TRBV2; J: TRBJ1-1; D: NA; size: NA
CDR3: CSAGSPPSHEQYF; DNA: TGCAGTGCTGGGTCTCCCCCCTCCCACGAGCAGTACTTC; V: TRBV20-1; J: TRBJ2-7; D: NA; size: NA
CDR3: CASSSSGIYQETQYF; DNA: TGCGCCAGCAGCTCTAGCGGGATCTACCAAGAGACCCAGTACTTC; V: TRBV5-1; J: TRBJ2-5; D: TRBD2; size: few